This entry lists 32 T cell receptor beta chains sequenced from one sample in a study of T-cell memory formation after mild COVID-19. TCRdb called the 5' RACE reads again in MiXCR, with one record for every CDR3 protein. The sample gives about 310,000 distinct CDR3 sequences, 15% to 20% of which show up once; around 21% is in the top ten. Sequenced: PBMCs or a T cell subset sorted from them (not recorded which). Receptor source: a man aged 18 to 29 who had mild COVID-19 (a few samples of this study predate the infection). Cell type and time point are not known.

There are a few counts of this clonotype. The genes are TRBV28 and TRBJ2-3; D might be TRBD2 (6 bases). Germline loops: CDR1 MDHEN, CDR2 SYDVKM. Trimming removed 5 bases at V and 5 bases at J, with 14 bases between. CDR3 length equals 14 residues. The CDR3 protein is CASSPSRGVDTQYF. DNA of the CDR3: TGTGCCAGCAGTCCCTCCCGCGGGGTAGATACGCAGTATTTT.

This chain joins TRBV23-1 and TRBJ2-4; D perhaps matches TRBD1 (6 bases). TRBV23-1 is known as an ORF, though its function is uncertain. The CDR3 loop spans 15 amino acids. V gave up 3 bases and J gave up 0 bases, with 9 bases separating them. The DNA for the CDR3 is TGCGCCAGCAGTCAGACAGGACTAGCCAAAAACATTCAGTACTTC. Protein sequence: CASSQTGLAKNIQYF.

V gene TRBV12-3 or TRBV12-4 combines with J gene TRBJ2-2; 13 bases agree with TRBD2. V was clipped by 6 bases and J by 6 bases; unmatched bases: 7. The length of the CDR3 is 16 residues. CDR3 loop: CASRPLAGGLSGELFF. In DNA form, the CDR3 reads TGTGCCAGCAGGCCACTAGCGGGGGGGCTATCCGGGGAGCTGTTTTTT.

The chain has TRBV9 and TRBJ2-3; no reliable D call. This CDR3 contains 14 residues. Per the germline V gene, CDR1 is SGDLS and CDR2 is YYNGEE. With 2 bases removed from V and 0 bases from J, the gap between germline ends came to 7 bases. The DNA of the CDR3 is TGTGCCAGCAGCGTGCACAGTAGCACAGATACGCAGTATTTT. Translating gives CASSVHSSTDTQYF. The full variable domain, rest sourced from reference TRBV9 and TRBJ2-3, is DSGVTQTPKHLITATGQRVTLRCSPRSGDLSVYWYQQSLDQGLQFLIQYYNGEERAKGNILERFSAQQFPDLHSELNLSSLELGDSALYFCASSVHSSTDTQYFGPGTRLTVL.

The V gene is TRBV9, the J gene TRBJ1-5; a possible D gene is TRBD1 (5 bases). There are 12 residues in the CDR3. Trimming left V 10 bases short and J 4 bases short, with 12 bases between. Germline CDR1 SGDLS, CDR2 YYNGEE. The CDR3 DNA is TGTGCCCTAACCCGGACAAATCAGCCCCAGCATTTT. This translates into CALTRTNQPQHF.

This clonotype was detected a few times. The J gene is TRBJ1-1, the V gene TRBV7-2, with unresolved D. Germline-derived CDR1 and CDR2 are SGHTA and FQGNSA. The CDR3 totals 14 residues. The V gene lost 1 base and the J gene lost 1 base, with 7 bases spanning the gap. The CDR3 protein is CASSLDFGNTEAFF. DNA of the CDR3: TGTGCCAGCAGCTTAGATTTCGGGAACACTGAAGCTTTCTTT.

Only a few counts were recorded for this clonotype. The rearrangement joins TRBV9 to TRBJ2-3; a possible D gene is TRBD2 (5 bases). The CDR3 totals 15 residues. CDR1 is SGDLS, CDR2 YYNGEE, per germline. Trimming removed 0 bases from V and 2 bases from J, with 10 bases in between. The CDR3 DNA reads as TGTGCCAGCAGCGTAGGGGAGAGGGCCACAGATACGCAGTATTTT. Its protein is CASSVGERATDTQYF.

This clonotype was detected ten times or more. The J gene is TRBJ2-7, the V gene TRBV4-1; D ambiguous. The CDR3 runs to 15 residues. CDR1 is MGHRA, CDR2 YSYEKL, per germline. V was shortened by 0 bases and J by 1 base, with 10 bases between the two germline ends. For the CDR3, the DNA is TGCGCCAGCAGCCAAGAAAGGGCAGGATCCTACGAGCAGTACGTC. Encoded protein: CASSQERAGSYEQYV.

The genes are TRBV27 and TRBJ1-1; D not resolved. This CDR3 region has 14 residues. Trimming took 3 bases from V and 2 from J, leaving 10 bases between them. Germline lookup yields CDR1 MNHEY and CDR2 SMNVEV (reference sequence). CDR3 DNA sequence: TGTGCCAGCAGTTTGTACAGAGAAAACACTGAAGCTTTCTTT. Protein sequence: CASSLYRENTEAFF.

V usage is TRBV7-2 and J usage is TRBJ1-2; TRBD1 matches at 11 bases. Looked up from germline, CDR1 is SGHTA and CDR2 is FQGNSA. This CDR3 has 16 amino acids. The J segment lost 3 bases and the V segment lost 0 bases, leaving 3 bases of the junction unmatched. CDR3: CASSLAGTGGDYGYTF. DNA of the CDR3: TGTGCCAGCAGCTTAGCTGGGACAGGGGGTGACTATGGCTACACCTTC.

This clonotype was counted ten times or more. The chain is built from TRBV2 and TRBJ1-6, with 8 nucleotides matching TRBD1. V gave up 6 bases and J gave up 0 bases; unmatched junction bases: 4. The germline V gene encodes CDR1 SNHLY and CDR2 FYNNEI. This CDR3 is 16 amino acids long. CDR3 residues: CASRDRASSYNSPLHF. For the CDR3, the DNA is TGTGCCAGCAGGGACAGGGCCAGCTCCTATAATTCACCCCTCCACTTT.

This chain links TRBV12-3 or TRBV12-4 with TRBJ2-5; TRBD1 agrees at 9 bases. Trimming cost V 4 bases and J 7 bases; bases outside gene matches: 4. The CDR3 sequence is 13 residues long. DNA for the CDR3: TGTGCCAGCAGTTCGGGACAGGGTCGGACCCAGTACTTC. Translated, it gives CASSSGQGRTQYF.

The V call is TRBV30, the J call TRBJ1-4, with D possibly matching TRBD1 (5 bases). Trimming removed 3 bases at V and 10 bases at J, with 21 bases between. Germline CDR1 is GTSNPN and CDR2 is SVGIG (reference sequence). The CDR3 sequence is 15 residues long. The CDR3 loop is CAWSDTGALGGKLFF. The DNA for the CDR3 is TGTGCCTGGAGCGACACCGGGGCCCTCGGTGGAAAACTGTTTTTT.

V is TRBV6-6 and J is TRBJ1-1; no firm D call. V was shortened by 1 base and J by 12 bases, with 12 bases between the two germline ends. The CDR3 length is 12 residues. The germline CDR1 and CDR2 sequences are MNHNY and SVGAGI (reference sequence). CDR3 DNA: TGTGCCAGCAGTTACTTAACGGGTTCGACTTTCTTT. This sequence encodes CASSYLTGSTFF.

This sequence joins TRBV4-1 and TRBJ2-2; D gene ambiguous. The CDR3 is 16 amino acids. CDR1 is MGHRA and CDR2 is YSYEKL in the germline V gene. The V end was cut by 6 bases, the J end by 2 bases, with 16 bases between. The CDR3: CASSRSTLENTGELFF. CDR3 sequence (DNA): TGCGCCAGCAGTAGATCCACATTGGAAAACACCGGGGAGCTGTTTTTT.

This sequence joins TRBV7-9 and TRBJ1-2; a weak D match, TRBD1 (5 bases). The CDR3 runs to 14 residues. The germline V gene has CDR1 SEHNR and CDR2 FQNEAQ (reference sequence). Trimming left V 5 bases short and J 8 bases short, with 18 bases between. The CDR3 loop is CASSPQGGRGGYTF. DNA of the CDR3: TGTGCCAGCAGCCCCCAGGGTGGCAGAGGAGGCTACACCTTC.

There are a few counts of this clonotype. The gene calls are TRBV12-3 or TRBV12-4 and TRBJ2-7, with D possibly called TRBD1 or TRBD2 (5 bases each). V dropped 7 bases and J dropped 2 bases, with 18 bases sitting between them. There are 15 residues in the CDR3. CDR3: CASTARRTQPYEQYF. The CDR3 DNA follows: TGTGCCAGCACCGCGAGGAGGACACAGCCCTACGAGCAGTACTTC.

This clonotype was seen a handful of times. V gene TRBV27 combines with J gene TRBJ2-2; 11 positions match TRBD1. The CDR3 is 15 residues long. Unmatched junction bases numbered 4, after V lost 6 bases and J lost 4 bases. Germline CDR1 is MNHEY and CDR2 is SMNVEV (reference sequence). CDR3 region: CASRRGQGGTGELFF. In DNA, the CDR3 is TGTGCCAGCAGGAGGGGACAGGGGGGCACCGGGGAGCTGTTTTTT.

The table lists this clonotype with a few counts. V usage is TRBV19 and J usage is TRBJ2-1, with no clear D. From germline, CDR1 is LNHDA and CDR2 SQIVND (reference sequence). The germline V and J ends were trimmed by 1 base and 2 bases, with 6 bases remaining between them. CDR3 length: 14 residues. The CDR3 spells CASSIGHPYNEQFF. For the CDR3, the DNA is TGTGCCAGTAGTATAGGGCACCCCTACAATGAGCAGTTCTTC.

The rearrangement links TRBV5-1 to TRBJ1-4; perhaps TRBD1 as D (5 bases). The germline V gene encodes CDR1 SGHRS and CDR2 YFSETQ. Trimming pared 0 bases from V and 10 bases from J, leaving 10 bases between. This CDR3 contains 13 residues. The CDR3 nucleotides read TGCGCCAGCAGCTTGGAGCAGGGAGGAAAACTGTTTTTT. Translated: CASSLEQGGKLFF.

The rearrangement uses TRBV7-9 and TRBJ2-5; D gene ambiguous. Germline CDR1 and CDR2: SEHNR and FQNEAQ (reference sequence). CDR3 size: 15 residues. V was shortened by 0 bases and J by 0 bases, with 8 bases between the two germline ends. The CDR3 is CASSLAAGDQETQYF. CDR3 in DNA: TGTGCCAGCAGCTTAGCCGCAGGTGACCAAGAGACCCAGTACTTC.

This clonotype was detected a few times. The chain joins TRBV11-2 to TRBJ2-3; 7 bases fit TRBD1. Per germline, CDR1 SGHAT and CDR2 FQNNGV. The CDR3 extends over 14 amino acids. V shed 6 bases and J 6 bases; nucleotides not matched to a gene: 9. The CDR3 region is CASRTYRGTDTQYF. The CDR3, as DNA: TGTGCCAGCAGAACCTACAGGGGAACGGATACGCAGTATTTT.

This clonotype was picked up a small number of times. J is TRBJ2-5 and V is TRBV9; possibly TRBD1 for D (6 bases). This CDR3 spans 13 amino acids. Deletions cut 7 bases from V and 13 bases from J, with 23 bases between. Germline V gene data show CDR1 as SGDLS and CDR2 as YYNGEE. The CDR3 here is CASSIRDKGPPYF. The CDR3 DNA sequence: TGTGCCAGCTCCATCCGGGACAAGGGACCGCCGTACTTC.

The chain carries TRBV7-2 and TRBJ1-1; D possibly corresponds to TRBD1 (6 bases). The V end lost 0 bases, the J end lost 9 bases, and 14 bases lay between the germline ends. The CDR3 runs to 14 residues. The germline CDR1 and CDR2 sequences are SGHTA and FQGNSA. CDR3 region: CASSLAFGGGKAFF. The CDR3 DNA follows: TGTGCCAGCAGCTTAGCTTTTGGGGGCGGAAAAGCTTTCTTT.

The J gene is TRBJ2-5, the V gene TRBV28, with TRBD2 matching 12 bases. Germline V CDR1 and CDR2: MDHEN, SYDVKM. This CDR3 spans 15 amino acids. Trimming cost V 6 bases and J 1 base; bases outside gene matches: 3. In nucleotides, the CDR3 is TGTGCCAGCAGCTGGACTAGCGGGGTCCAAGAGACCCAGTACTTC. Translated: CASSWTSGVQETQYF.

The V gene is TRBV25-1, the J gene TRBJ2-3, with 8 bases that match TRBD2. This CDR3 is 16 amino acids long. The J segment lost 3 bases and the V segment lost 1 base, leaving 6 bases of the junction unmatched. Germline-derived CDR1 and CDR2 are MGHDK and SYGVNS. CDR3 sequence: CASSESRRGVTDTQYF. The CDR3 DNA follows: TGTGCCAGCAGTGAATCACGGCGGGGGGTAACAGATACGCAGTATTTT.

This clonotype has a handful of counts. The J gene is TRBJ1-2, the V gene TRBV7-9; the D is unclear. There are 13 residues in the CDR3. The V end lost 5 bases, the J end lost 4 bases, and 11 bases lay between the germline ends. CDR1 and CDR2 from the germline V gene are SEHNR and FQNEAQ (reference sequence). CDR3 protein: CASSPPESYGYTF. The CDR3 coding sequence is TGTGCCAGCAGCCCGCCCGAAAGCTATGGCTACACCTTC.

This clonotype was counted only a few times. The J gene is TRBJ2-6, the V gene TRBV12-3 or TRBV12-4; perhaps TRBD1 as D (6 bases). Deletions cut 5 bases from V and 2 bases from J, with 10 bases between. CDR3 length equals 15 residues. The CDR3 coding sequence is TGTGCCAGCAGTGCGCCAGGGGCTGGGGCCAACGTCCTGACTTTC. Its translation is CASSAPGAGANVLTF.

The chain uses TRBV5-1 and TRBJ1-2; unclear D gene. CDR1 and CDR2 from the germline V gene are SGHRS and YFSETQ. V was shortened by 1 base and J by 6 bases, with 7 bases between the two germline ends. The CDR3 has 12 amino acids. This CDR3 reads CASSLQSDGYTF. In nucleotides, the CDR3 is TGCGCCAGCAGCTTGCAGAGCGATGGCTACACCTTC.

The gene calls are TRBV3-1 and TRBJ2-2; weak D call: TRBD2 (6 bases). Germline CDR1 reads LGHDT; CDR2 reads YNNKEL (reference sequence). The CDR3 runs to 15 residues. Trimming removed 6 bases from V and 0 bases from J, with 11 bases in between. In DNA, the CDR3 is TGTGCCAGCAGACGATCTAGCGCGAACACCGGGGAGCTGTTTTTT. It specifies CASRRSSANTGELFF.

The chain links TRBV6-5 to TRBJ2-7; 7 nucleotides align to TRBD2. Germline values: CDR1 MNHEY, CDR2 SVGAGI. The CDR3 consists of 14 residues. V was clipped by 7 bases and J by 3 bases; unmatched bases: 9. CDR3 region: CASNKLTGGYEQYF. The DNA of the CDR3 is TGTGCCAGCAACAAACTTACGGGAGGCTACGAGCAGTACTTC.

This clonotype was counted a few times. The rearrangement links TRBV5-6 to TRBJ2-7; the D call may be TRBD1 or TRBD2 (5 bases each). Germline V gives CDR1 SGHDT, CDR2 YYEEEE. This CDR3 is built from 16 residues. Trimming removed 4 bases at V and 5 bases at J, with 22 bases between. CDR3 loop: CASSGGRDRRINEQYF. DNA of the CDR3: TGTGCCAGCAGCGGCGGCCGGGACCGGCGAATCAACGAGCAGTACTTC.